One and the same sample provided the 8 T cell receptor beta chains below, sequenced in a study of T cell clonotyping in hematopoietic cell transplantation (dated by TCRdb to 2020 to 2023). Libraries were built with the immunoSEQ multiplex PCR assay. In TCRdb, the immuneACCESS table is reduced to in-frame sequences with V and J assigned. These tables do not hold every clone; where another copy was compared, an unresolved V gene accounts for under half, and the others remain unexplained. This sample is represented by some 76,000 clones; 95% to 97% of them were singletons. The ten largest make up 1.5% to 2% of the sample. What the time point label conveys for this sample: recipient sample about 28 days before transplant, after cytoreduction. This specimen was peripheral blood mononuclear cells, taken before stem cell transplant. Source of these receptors: a woman between 50 and 59 years old with acute myeloid leukemia. Some clones in this sample may be carry-over from other donors' samples.

This clone was seen only once. This chain uses TRBV7-3 with TRBJ1-2; TRBD1 matches at 7 bases. V trimming: 5 bases; J trimming: 3 bases; junction bases outside the gene matches: 3. The CDR3 contains 13 residues. CDR1 SGHTA and CDR2 FQGTGA come from the germline V gene. DNA of the CDR3: TGTGCCAGCAGCACGGGGACAGACTATGGCTACACCTTC. It yields the protein CASSTGTDYGYTF.

The chain is built from TRBV4-1 and TRBJ1-2; D remains ambiguous. Germline CDR1 MGHRA, CDR2 YSYEKL. The V and J ends lost 0 bases and 2 bases respectively, with 13 bases between them. The CDR3 loop spans 16 amino acids. The DNA of the CDR3 is TGCGCCAGCAGCCAAGATCTTCAGGCCGCGAACTATGGCTACACCTTC. Protein product: CASSQDLQAANYGYTF.

The rearrangement uses TRBV7-9 and TRBJ1-4; no definite D call. The CDR3 is 12 residues long. V was trimmed by 5 bases and J by 5 bases, leaving 6 bases between them. Germline CDR1 reads SEHNR; CDR2 reads FQNEAQ (reference sequence). The CDR3, as DNA: TGTGCCAGCAGCCTTAGAAATGAAAAACTGTTTTTT. Translated, it gives CASSLRNEKLFF.

The CDR3 region is CASNPEHRAREQYF. The CDR3 nucleotides read TGTGCCAGCAACCCGGAACACAGGGCGCGGGAGCAGTACTTC. The rearrangement links TRBV6-5 to TRBJ2-7, with a weak D call TRBD1 (6 bases). Trimming pared 7 bases from V and 7 bases from J, leaving 20 bases between. Per germline, CDR1 MNHEY and CDR2 SVGAGI. The CDR3 sequence is 14 residues long.

V and J are TRBV18 and TRBJ1-5; D unresolved. Germline CDR1 reads KGHSH; CDR2 reads LQKENI. This CDR3 is built from 15 residues. The V end was cut by 4 bases, the J end by 5 bases, with 15 bases between. DNA of the CDR3: TGTGCCAGCTCACACAACGGGAACGGGGATCAGCCCCAGCATTTT. It yields the protein CASSHNGNGDQPQHF. The whole variable domain, remainder taken from reference TRBV18 and TRBJ1-5, is NAGVMQNPRHLVRRRGQEARLRCSPMKGHSHVYWYRQLPEEGLKFMVYLQKENIIDESGMPKERFSAEFPKEGPSILRIQQVVRGDSAAYFCASSHNGNGDQPQHFGDGTRLSIL.

J is TRBJ1-3 and V is TRBV5-5, with a possible D match to TRBD1 (6 bases). The CDR3 covers 15 residues. The V and J ends lost 2 bases and 0 bases respectively, with 9 bases between them. In germline, CDR1 is SGHKS, CDR2 YYEKEE (reference sequence). CDR3 DNA: TGTGCCAGCAGCTTTGGGGGCGACTCTGGAAACACCATATATTTT. Translated, it gives CASSFGGDSGNTIYF. Full variable domain (missing parts from reference TRBV5-5 and TRBJ1-3): DAGVTQSPTHLIKTRGQQVTLRCSPISGHKSVSWYQQVLGQGPQFIFQYYEKEERGRGNFPDRFSARQFPNYSSELNVNALLLGDSALYLCASSFGGDSGNTIYFGEGSWLTVV.

V usage is TRBV25-1 and J usage is TRBJ2-1; TRBD2 matches 7 bases. The CDR3 has 14 residues. The V gene end was trimmed by 6 bases and the J gene end by 7 bases; junction bases not matched to a gene: 9. Germline V gene lookup returns CDR1 MGHDK and CDR2 SYGVNS. CDR3 sequence (DNA): TGTGCCAGCAGGACTAGCTTTCCCCCAAATGAGCAGTTCTTC. Its protein is CASRTSFPPNEQFF.

V and J are TRBV5-5 and TRBJ1-5; 7 bases are a match to TRBD1. This CDR3 region has 17 residues. The germline V gene has CDR1 SGHKS and CDR2 YYEKEE (reference sequence). V was pared by 4 bases and J by 0 bases, with 10 bases of the junction left unmatched. In nucleotides, the CDR3 is TGTGCCAGCAGCCAAGGGAGGGGGCTCTATAGCAATCAGCCCCAGCATTTT. Protein sequence: CASSQGRGLYSNQPQHF.